The 17 T cell receptor beta chains given below trace back to one sample, sequenced in a study of beta chain features in type 1 diabetes (dated 2018 in TCRdb). The paper as a whole reports these results and caveats: Type 1 diabetes patients showed a moderate but significant shortening of TCRB CDR3 length in all four CD4+ subsets.

Library construction relied on the immunoSEQ multiplex PCR assay. The entire amount of isolated RNA was reverse transcribed using the High Capacity cDNA Reverse Transcription Kit, so the sequenced TCRB transcripts were expressed ones. TCRdb mirrors the immuneACCESS table, restricted to in-frame sequences. Some clones are absent from its copies; in checked studies, under half trace to an unresolved V gene, and the reason for the others is unknown. For this sample there are over 120,000 clones; around an eighth appear just once. The ten largest make up roughly 1.3% of the sample. Their antigens are not known. Sequenced: central memory CD4+ T cells from blood. These receptors came from a man aged 18 to 29 with type 1 diabetes.

This CDR3 is CASSLTGTGDYEQYF. Here the CDR3 DNA reads TGTGCCAGCAGTCTAACAGGGACAGGGGACTACGAGCAGTACTTC. V gene TRBV27 combines with J gene TRBJ2-7; TRBD1 aligns across 10 bases. V shed 5 bases, J shed 3 bases, and the junction held 7 bases outside the gene matches. The germline V gene encodes CDR1 MNHEY and CDR2 SMNVEV (reference sequence). CDR3 length equals 15 residues.

This chain joins TRBV2 and TRBJ1-1; D not resolved. V lost 7 bases, J lost 0 bases, and 12 bases lay in between. The germline V gene encodes CDR1 SNHLY and CDR2 FYNNEI. The CDR3 sequence is 14 residues long. For the CDR3, the DNA is TGTGCCAGCACTGTGGGCAGACTGAACACTGAAGCTTTCTTT. Translation: CASTVGRLNTEAFF.

This chain uses TRBV7-2 with TRBJ1-1; 10 nucleotides agree with TRBD1. V shed 7 bases, J shed 3 bases, and the junction held 14 bases outside the gene matches. Germline V CDR1 and CDR2: SGHTA, FQGNSA. The CDR3 runs to 17 residues. CDR3 coding DNA: TGTGCCAGCATCAAGAGGCCCCGCGGGACAGGGGACACTGAAGCTTTCTTT. It encodes CASIKRPRGTGDTEAFF. Variable domain in full (rest from reference TRBV7-2 and TRBJ1-1): GAGVSQSPSNKVTEKGKDVELRCDPISGHTALYWYRQSLGQGLEFLIYFQGNSAPDKSGLPSDRFSAERTGGSVSTLTIQRTQQEDSAVYLCASIKRPRGTGDTEAFFGQGTRLTVV.

This clone has more than one count but fewer than ten. The chain recombines TRBV4-1 with TRBJ1-1; TRBD1 might be the D (5 bases). The CDR3 is made up of 16 amino acids. V was pared by 0 bases and J by 1 base, with 12 bases between. Germline V gives CDR1 MGHRA, CDR2 YSYEKL. CDR3 protein: CASSQDPGRENTEAFF. CDR3 in DNA: TGCGCCAGCAGCCAAGATCCCGGCAGGGAGAACACTGAAGCTTTCTTT.

This clone occurred a few times. The chain joins TRBV10-3 to TRBJ1-1, with 8 bases aligning to TRBD1. The germline V gene has CDR1 ENHRY and CDR2 SYGVKD. The CDR3 is 16 amino acids. V shed 6 bases, J shed 1 base, and the junction held 10 bases outside the gene matches. The DNA of the CDR3 is TGTGCCATCAGGGGACAGGAGGGATTGGCGAACACTGAAGCTTTCTTT. Amino acid sequence: CAIRGQEGLANTEAFF.

The table lists this clone with a few counts. This sample also contains other DNA sequences that code for the same CDR3. This chain uses TRBV6-5 with TRBJ1-2, with D unresolved. V was cut by 0 bases and J by 5 bases, with 7 bases left in between. CDR3 length: 13 residues. Germline loops: CDR1 MNHEY, CDR2 SVGAGI. CDR3 sequence (DNA): TGTGCCAGCAGTTACTCTAGGGTTTATGGCTACACCTTC. This gives the protein CASSYSRVYGYTF.

This clone was counted only a few times. The genes are TRBV30 and TRBJ2-1; the D is unclear. V lost 2 bases and J lost 7, with 12 bases in between. The CDR3 contains 13 residues. From germline, CDR1 is GTSNPN and CDR2 SVGIG (reference sequence). The CDR3 is CAWSSNVLNEQFF. CDR3 bases: TGTGCCTGGAGTTCAAACGTCCTTAATGAGCAGTTCTTC.

The gene calls are TRBV30 and TRBJ1-2, with 7 bases lining up with TRBD1. With 0 bases clipped from V and 6 bases from J, the junction kept 7 bases outside the gene matches. The CDR3 covers 14 residues. The germline V gene encodes CDR1 GTSNPN and CDR2 SVGIG (reference sequence). The CDR3 protein is CAWSVSDRVDGYTF. CDR3 DNA: TGTGCCTGGAGTGTATCCGACAGGGTAGATGGCTACACCTTC.

This clone came up once. The V gene is TRBV9, the J gene TRBJ2-1, with 7 bases fitting TRBD1. The CDR3 is 16 residues long. Germline CDR1 and CDR2: SGDLS and YYNGEE. Germline trimming cut 3 bases from V and 3 bases from J; bases unmatched to any gene: 9. Here the CDR3 DNA reads TGTGCCAGCAGCGAAGGGACAGATGGACACTACAATGAGCAGTTCTTC. Translated: CASSEGTDGHYNEQFF.

The chain has TRBV10-2 and TRBJ1-5; 8 bases match TRBD1. With 6 bases clipped from V and 4 bases from J, the junction kept 2 bases outside the gene matches. Germline V gene data show CDR1 as WSHSY and CDR2 as SAAADI. The CDR3 totals 13 residues. CDR3 amino acids: CASRGQANQPQHF. Written as DNA, the CDR3 is TGCGCCAGCAGGGGACAGGCGAATCAGCCCCAGCATTTT.

This sequence joins TRBV27 and TRBJ2-3; D uncertain. V was trimmed by 6 bases and J by 5 bases, leaving 3 bases between them. The CDR3 length is 10 residues. Germline V gene lookup returns CDR1 MNHEY and CDR2 SMNVEV (reference sequence). The CDR3 here is CASRRDTQYF. The CDR3 nucleotides are TGTGCCAGCAGGAGAGATACGCAGTATTTT.

V and J are TRBV6-1 and TRBJ2-1, with D perhaps TRBD2 (6 bases). The V end lost 5 bases, the J end lost 4 bases, and 12 bases lay between the germline ends. Per the germline V gene, CDR1 is MNHNS and CDR2 is SASEGT. CDR3 size: 14 residues. CDR3 nucleotide sequence: TGTGCCAGCAGTCCCGGGACTGGTTACAATGAGCAGTTCTTC. Encoded protein: CASSPGTGYNEQFF.

The sample holds many counts of this clone. This chain links TRBV10-3 with TRBJ1-6; D uncertain. Trimming cost V 3 bases and J 9 bases, with 0 bases left between them. CDR1 ENHRY and CDR2 SYGVKD come from the germline V gene. The CDR3 spans 10 residues. The DNA for the CDR3 is TGTGCCATCAGTGATTCACCCCTCCACTTT. Protein product: CAISDSPLHF.

This clone has ten or more counts. The CDR3 DNA reads as TGTGCCAGCTCACCAAGACAGGGGCAACCCCTGAACTATGGCTACACCTTC. Its translation: CASSPRQGQPLNYGYTF. The chain links TRBV18 to TRBJ1-2; the match to TRBD1 covers 8 bases. The CDR3 is 17 residues long. The trim removed 2 bases at V and 2 bases at J, leaving 10 bases unmatched. Germline CDR1 KGHSH, CDR2 LQKENI.

This chain joins TRBV4-2 and TRBJ2-1; 10 positions match TRBD2. CDR1 and CDR2 (germline): LGHNA, YNFKEQ. Trimming removed 4 bases from V and 4 bases from J; junction bases left unmatched: 4. This CDR3 contains 15 residues. The CDR3 loop reads CASSPGLADYNEQFF. The CDR3 DNA follows: TGTGCCAGCAGCCCCGGACTAGCGGATTACAATGAGCAGTTCTTC.

This chain joins TRBV9 and TRBJ1-6; D is uncertain. Deletions cut 7 bases from V and 7 bases from J, with 12 bases between. The CDR3 runs 13 residues. The V gene's germline CDR1 is SGDLS and CDR2 YYNGEE. The CDR3 DNA reads as TGTGCCAGCGGGGAGGCGGGGAATTCACCCCTCCACTTT. This codes for CASGEAGNSPLHF.

The chain couples TRBV10-3 to TRBJ2-1; D possibly corresponds to TRBD1 (6 bases). V was cut by 2 bases and J by 5 bases, with 7 bases left in between. This CDR3 is built from 13 residues. The germline V gene has CDR1 ENHRY and CDR2 SYGVKD. The CDR3 protein is CAISERDNNEQFF. In DNA form, the CDR3 reads TGTGCCATCAGTGAGAGGGACAACAATGAGCAGTTCTTC.